This TCR beta chain was observed in a study of CD8 T cells in Susac syndrome. The RNA input was roughly 0.45 to 1 ug, and it was reverse transcribed with random hexamers. Amplification of TCR beta CDR3 spanned 54 Vbeta and 13 Jbeta via immunoSEQ multiplex PCR. TCRdb processed the immunoSEQ multiplex PCR reads anew with MiXCR; each CDR3 protein has one entry. The sample includes around 180,000 distinct CDR3 sequences, 85% to 95% seen only once; the top ten take around 0.15%. Control patients had untreated stable or active relapsing-remitting multiple sclerosis by revised McDonald criteria. Negative isolation yielded the CD8+ and CD4+ T cells, while FACS enriched the TEMRA cells. Germline-derived CDR1 and CDR2 are LNHDA and SQIVND (reference sequence). This CDR3 has 13 amino acids. V lost 5 bases to trimming and J lost 2 bases, with 10 bases between them.

This sequence joins TRBV19 and TRBJ2-7; no clear D. The sequenced sample consisted of CD8+ T cells from PBMCs. The sequence derives from a human donor with multiple sclerosis. In DNA form, the CDR3 reads TGTGCCAGTAGTGTCGGGCTTCCCTACGAGCAGTACTTC. Residues: CASSVGLPYEQYF.